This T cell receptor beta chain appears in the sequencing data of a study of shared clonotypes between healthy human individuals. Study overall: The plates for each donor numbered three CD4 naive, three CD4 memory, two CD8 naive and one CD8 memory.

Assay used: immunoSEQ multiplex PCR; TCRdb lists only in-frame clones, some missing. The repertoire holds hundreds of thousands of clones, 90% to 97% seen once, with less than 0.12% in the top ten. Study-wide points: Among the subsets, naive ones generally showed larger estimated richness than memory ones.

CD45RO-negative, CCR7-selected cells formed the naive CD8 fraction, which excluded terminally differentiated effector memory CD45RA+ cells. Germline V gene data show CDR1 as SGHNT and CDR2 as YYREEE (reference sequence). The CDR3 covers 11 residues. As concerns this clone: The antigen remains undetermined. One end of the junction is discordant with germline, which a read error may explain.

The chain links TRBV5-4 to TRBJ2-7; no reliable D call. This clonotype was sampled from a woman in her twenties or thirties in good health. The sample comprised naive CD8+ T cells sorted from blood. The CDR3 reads CASSLDSLRVF. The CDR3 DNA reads TGTGCCAGCAGCTTGGACTCCCTTCGGGTCTTC.